This entry lists 31 T cell receptor beta chains sequenced from one sample in a study of identical twins. TCRdb reanalysed the 5' RACE reads using MiXCR and keeps one entry per CDR3 protein. The sample has approximately 230,000 distinct CDR3 sequences; 5.5% to 7.5% are singletons. These sequences were also reported in another study, on T cells expressing NK-cell markers.

Sequenced: CD8+ T cells sorted from blood. The receptors stem from a woman aged 18-29 years in good health.

The CDR3 nucleotides read TGTGCCAGCAGCTTACAGGGGAGACGGAATGGCTACACCTTC. It translates to CASSLQGRRNGYTF. V and J are TRBV5-8 and TRBJ1-2; TRBD1 matches 7 bases. The CDR3 length is 14 residues. CDR1 is SGHTS and CDR2 is YDEGEE in the germline V gene. The J segment lost 6 bases and the V segment lost 2 bases, leaving 7 bases of the junction unmatched.

This clonotype appeared many times. The chain has TRBV5-1 and TRBJ2-5; possibly TRBD2 for D (6 bases). There are 12 residues in the CDR3. CDR1 is SGHRS, CDR2 YFSETQ, per germline. Trimming took 6 bases from V and 4 from J, leaving 10 bases between them. CDR3: CASTGRGETQYF. Here the CDR3 DNA reads TGCGCCAGCACGGGGCGGGGAGAGACCCAGTACTTC.

This clonotype was recorded only once. The chain has TRBV15 and TRBJ2-5, with D possibly being TRBD1 (5 bases). CDR3 length: 14 residues. Between the trimmed V and J ends, which lost 4 bases and 1 base, there was a span of 10 bases. Germline CDR1 is LNHNV and CDR2 is YYDKDF (reference sequence). The CDR3 loop reads CATSKTTAQETQYF. As DNA, the CDR3 is TGTGCCACCAGCAAGACGACAGCCCAAGAGACCCAGTACTTC.

The chain has TRBV3-1 and TRBJ2-7; 9 nucleotides match TRBD2. Germline values: CDR1 LGHDT, CDR2 YNNKEL (reference sequence). The CDR3 is 17 amino acids. J gave up 0 bases and V 0 bases, and 6 bases lay outside the gene matches. The CDR3 DNA is TGTGCCAGCAGCCAAGATTGGGCGGGAGGGGACTCCTACGAGCAGTACTTC. This sequence encodes CASSQDWAGGDSYEQYF.

This clonotype has just a few counts. The chain recombines TRBV7-3 with TRBJ1-1; D remains ambiguous. From germline, CDR1 is SGHTA and CDR2 FQGTGA. Trimming pared 2 bases from V and 0 bases from J, leaving 7 bases between. The CDR3 is 14 residues long. The CDR3 is CASSLSAVNTEAFF. CDR3 coding DNA: TGTGCCAGCAGCTTATCCGCGGTGAACACTGAAGCTTTCTTT.

This clonotype was seen more than once but under ten times. The rearrangement links TRBV7-9 to TRBJ2-1, with 9 bases identical to TRBD2. CDR1 SEHNR and CDR2 FQNEAQ come from the germline V gene (reference sequence). The CDR3 has 15 amino acids. V gave up 5 bases and J gave up 5 bases; unmatched junction bases: 7. CDR3 amino acids: CASSPGSGGNNEQFF. CDR3 nucleotides: TGTGCCAGCAGCCCAGGGAGCGGGGGGAACAATGAGCAGTTCTTC.

This clonotype was detected ten times or more. The chain combines TRBV5-1 with TRBJ2-5; D is possibly TRBD2 (7 bases). This CDR3 spans 15 amino acids. Per the germline V gene, CDR1 is SGHRS and CDR2 is YFSETQ. Deletions cut 3 bases from V and 5 bases from J, with 17 bases between. The CDR3 region has the DNA TGCGCCAGCAGCTCGGAGGGGGGGCGTACGGAGACCCAGTACTTC. It is translated as CASSSEGGRTETQYF.

This clonotype was counted a few times. V usage is TRBV20-1 and J usage is TRBJ2-1; 10 nucleotides line up with TRBD2. J gave up 0 bases and V 6 bases, and 5 bases lay outside the gene matches. The CDR3 extends over 15 amino acids. The germline CDR1 and CDR2 sequences are DFQATT and SNEGSKA (reference sequence). The CDR3 DNA reads as TGCAGTGCAACTAGCGGGATTTACTCCTACAATGAGCAGTTCTTC. Translating gives CSATSGIYSYNEQFF.

The chain is built from TRBV27 and TRBJ2-6, with 14 bases lining up with TRBD2. CDR1 is MNHEY and CDR2 is SMNVEV in the germline V gene (reference sequence). The CDR3 is 18 residues long. Germline trimming cut 7 bases from V and 0 bases from J; bases unmatched to any gene: 5. The CDR3, as DNA: TGTGCCAGCAAGATGGGACTAGCGGGAGTCTCTGGGGCCAACGTCCTGACTTTC. Translated: CASKMGLAGVSGANVLTF.

This rearrangement joins TRBV20-1 to TRBJ2-1, with 7 bases that match TRBD2. The CDR3 runs 17 residues. With V trimmed by 1 base and J by 5 bases, 14 bases remained unmatched. Germline CDR1 is DFQATT and CDR2 is SNEGSKA (reference sequence). In nucleotides, the CDR3 is TGCAGTGCTAGAGGACGTCGCGGGAGAGTTTCGCACAATGAGCAGTTCTTC. This encodes CSARGRRGRVSHNEQFF.

This clonotype was counted a few times. This chain links TRBV9 with TRBJ2-7; 8 nucleotides agree with TRBD1. Trimming cost V 3 bases and J 6 bases; bases outside gene matches: 11. Germline CDR1 SGDLS, CDR2 YYNGEE. The length of the CDR3 is 15 residues. The CDR3 loop reads CASSAPPTGEREQYF. The CDR3, as DNA: TGTGCCAGCAGCGCTCCCCCGACAGGGGAACGCGAGCAGTACTTC.

This clonotype has more than one count but fewer than ten. The rearrangement links TRBV20-1 to TRBJ2-7, with 9 bases fitting TRBD1. This CDR3 has 14 amino acids. The germline gives CDR1 DFQATT, CDR2 SNEGSKA (reference sequence). V dropped 5 bases and J dropped 6; count of bases not matched to a gene: 11. CDR3 DNA sequence: TGCAGTGCTCTACCTAACAGGGGGCTCGGCGAGCAGTACTTC. This sequence encodes CSALPNRGLGEQYF.

The sample holds a few counts of this clonotype. The chain carries TRBV10-1 and TRBJ1-1; 9 positions agree with TRBD1. The CDR3 covers 12 residues. V lost 10 bases to trimming and J lost 5 bases; unmatched junction nucleotides: 5. Per germline, CDR1 WNHNN and CDR2 SYGVQD (reference sequence). The CDR3 coding sequence is TGCGCCACTCAGACAGGGGGGACTGAAGCTTTCTTT. Translation gives CATQTGGTEAFF.

This clonotype was found many times. V gene TRBV5-1 combines with J gene TRBJ1-1; unclear D gene. The CDR3 loop spans 12 amino acids. The germline V gene encodes CDR1 SGHRS and CDR2 YFSETQ. Trimming stripped 4 bases from V and 5 bases from J, with 9 bases between. Here the CDR3 DNA reads TGCGCCAGCAGCCGGACGAATACTGAAGCTTTCTTT. It encodes CASSRTNTEAFF.

This clonotype was counted ten times or more. The V and J genes are TRBV29-1 and TRBJ2-7, with D perhaps matching TRBD1 (6 bases). This CDR3 has 13 residues. The germline V gene encodes CDR1 SQVTM and CDR2 ANQGSEA. Trimming pared 7 bases from V and 3 bases from J, leaving 16 bases between. CDR3 bases: TGCAGCGCCTCAGGGGAACGAATCTACGAGCAGTACTTC. It specifies CSASGERIYEQYF.

This chain joins TRBV6-5 and TRBJ2-2, with D uncertain. The CDR3 is 12 amino acids. Germline V lookup: CDR1 MNHEY, CDR2 SVGAGI. V lost 8 bases, J lost 7 bases, and 11 bases lay in between. The CDR3 nucleotides read TGTGCCAGCTATTCGTCCGGCGGGGAGCTGTTTTTT. Protein: CASYSSGGELFF.

On this clonotype: This sequence may be a read error, since a much larger clone differs from it by one base. No conserved phenylalanine or tryptophan is present at the end of the CDR3, so a read error is the likely explanation. J is TRBJ1-4 and V is TRBV15, with D possibly being TRBD1 (5 bases). V lost 2 bases to trimming and J lost 4 bases, with 14 bases between them. Germline values: CDR1 LNHNV, CDR2 YYDKDF (reference sequence). This CDR3 has 16 residues. CDR3 in DNA: TGTGCCACCAGCAGAAGCCCAGAGACAGATAATGAAAAACTGTTTTCT. This codes for CATSRSPETDNEKLFS.

This clonotype has only a few counts. The V call is TRBV6-1, the J call TRBJ2-3; D unresolved. The CDR3 is 15 residues long. V lost 0 bases, J lost 1 base, and 8 bases lay in between. Germline values: CDR1 MNHNS, CDR2 SASEGT. For the CDR3, the DNA is TGTGCCAGCAGTGAAGCAGGTTACCGCACAGATACGCAGTATTTT. Protein sequence: CASSEAGYRTDTQYF.

Comments on this clonotype: A much more abundant neighbour one base away suggests this may be a read error. The chain links TRBV27 to TRBJ2-7; TRBD1 agrees at 8 bases. Germline lookup yields CDR1 MNHEY and CDR2 SMNVEV (reference sequence). CDR3 size: 15 residues. The CDR3 sequence: CASRTNRDRIYELYF. CDR3 sequence (DNA): TGTGCCAGCAGAACCAACCGGGACAGGATCTACGAGCTGTACTTC.

The chain is built from TRBV7-6 and TRBJ2-2; D possibly corresponds to TRBD2 (6 bases). Per germline, CDR1 SGHVS and CDR2 FNYEAQ. The V end was cut by 5 bases, the J end by 5 bases, with 15 bases between. This CDR3 is built from 15 residues. CDR3 protein: CASSPDYGGTGELFF. Written as DNA, the CDR3 is TGTGCCAGCAGCCCGGACTACGGCGGGACCGGGGAGCTGTTTTTT.

The sample holds a few counts of this clonotype. The genes are TRBV27 and TRBJ2-2; 7 bases map to TRBD1. This CDR3 spans 14 amino acids. CDR1 is MNHEY, CDR2 SMNVEV, per germline (reference sequence). Losses at the gene ends were 11 bases for V and 0 bases for J; bases not matched to a gene: 6. CDR3 in amino acids: CAARQGSNTGELFF. The CDR3 DNA is TGTGCCGCGCGACAGGGTTCGAACACCGGGGAGCTGTTTTTT.

This clonotype has just a few counts. The chain links TRBV7-9 to TRBJ2-7, with D perhaps matching TRBD2 (5 bases). V lost 3 bases to trimming and J lost 3 bases, with 12 bases between them. The germline V gene has CDR1 SEHNR and CDR2 FQNEAQ (reference sequence). The CDR3 length is 14 residues. The CDR3 loop reads CASSFTSAGYEQYF. CDR3 coding DNA: TGTGCCAGCAGCTTTACTAGTGCCGGCTACGAGCAGTACTTC. Based on the CDR3 plus reference TRBV7-9 and TRBJ2-7, the full variable domain is DTGVSQNPRHKITKRGQNVTFRCDPISEHNRLYWYRQTLGQGPEFLTYFQNEAQLEKSRLLSDRFSAERPKGSFSTLEIQRTEQGDSAMYLCASSFTSAGYEQYFGPGTRLTVT.

This clonotype was found many times. V is TRBV12-3 or TRBV12-4 and J is TRBJ1-2; D remains unclear. The V end lost 6 bases, the J end lost 2 bases, and 7 bases lay between the germline ends. The CDR3 is 12 residues long. The DNA for the CDR3 is TGTGCCAGCAGGCGAATGAACTATGGCTACACCTTC. It yields the protein CASRRMNYGYTF.

This chain links TRBV7-6 with TRBJ2-7, with 12 bases lining up with TRBD2. This CDR3 has 14 residues. Germline-derived CDR1 and CDR2 are SGHVS and FNYEAQ. V was pared by 5 bases and J by 7 bases, with 6 bases of the junction left unmatched. The chain's CDR3 is CASSPRTSGIEQYF. DNA for the CDR3: TGTGCCAGCAGCCCAAGGACTAGCGGGATTGAGCAGTACTTC.

This clonotype was recorded at least ten times. V is TRBV5-1 and J is TRBJ1-2; D is uncertain. V lost 4 bases and J lost 2, with 21 bases in between. The CDR3 length is 17 residues. Germline lookup yields CDR1 SGHRS and CDR2 YFSETQ. The CDR3 nucleotides read TGCGCCAGCAGCCGACCAGAGAGGTCCGGATCCAACTATGGCTACACCTTC. This codes for CASSRPERSGSNYGYTF.

This clonotype was counted ten times or more. The J gene is TRBJ1-1, the V gene TRBV5-1; perhaps TRBD1 as D (5 bases). Between the trimmed V and J ends, which lost 4 bases and 5 bases, there was a span of 9 bases. Germline assignment: CDR1 SGHRS and CDR2 YFSETQ. The CDR3 sequence is 12 residues long. The CDR3 sequence is CASSAGRTEAFF. CDR3 DNA sequence: TGCGCCAGCAGCGCAGGGCGGACTGAAGCTTTCTTT.

CDR3 region: CSANGLAGAGELFF. The CDR3 nucleotides are TGCAGCGCAAACGGACTAGCGGGAGCCGGGGAGCTGTTTTTT. The chain is built from TRBV29-1 and TRBJ2-2, with 13 positions matching TRBD2. Germline V gene data show CDR1 as SQVTM and CDR2 as ANQGSEA. The V gene end was trimmed by 7 bases and the J gene end by 6 bases; junction bases not matched to a gene: 5. This CDR3 has 14 residues.

This clonotype was seen a few times. The chain carries TRBV7-2 and TRBJ2-1, with 10 bases aligning to TRBD2. CDR1 SGHTA and CDR2 FQGNSA come from the germline V gene. The ends lost 5 bases at V and 0 bases at J; junction bases unmatched: 7. The CDR3 spans 17 residues. The CDR3 sequence is CASSPRTSGSSYNEQFF. DNA of the CDR3: TGTGCCAGCAGCCCTCGGACTAGCGGTAGCTCCTACAATGAGCAGTTCTTC.

This rearrangement joins TRBV5-6 to TRBJ2-7; perhaps TRBD1 as D (6 bases). Trimming left V 4 bases short and J 3 bases short, with 14 bases between. This CDR3 is built from 14 residues. CDR1 is SGHDT and CDR2 is YYEEEE in the germline V gene. CDR3 residues: CASSPQGRLYEQYF. The CDR3 region has the DNA TGTGCCAGCAGCCCCCAGGGGCGGCTCTACGAGCAGTACTTC.

The rearrangement uses TRBV29-1 and TRBJ1-1; perhaps TRBD1 as D (5 bases). CDR1 and CDR2 (germline): SQVTM, ANQGSEA. This CDR3 region has 16 residues. Trimming removed 3 bases from V and 1 base from J, with 18 bases in between. CDR3 nucleotides: TGCAGCGTTGAGGGGAAGGGACGGGCGTCGAACACTGAAGCTTTCTTT. Its translation is CSVEGKGRASNTEAFF. Combining the CDR3 with reference TRBV29-1 and TRBJ1-1 gives the whole variable domain SAVISQKPSRDICQRGTSLTIQCQVDSQVTMMFWYRQQPGQSLTLIATANQGSEATYESGFVIDKFPISRPNLTFSTLTVSNMSPEDSSIYLCSVEGKGRASNTEAFFGQGTRLTVV.

This clonotype was counted a few times. This rearrangement joins TRBV7-9 to TRBJ2-7, with TRBD1 matching 8 bases. The length of the CDR3 is 13 residues. Germline lookup yields CDR1 SEHNR and CDR2 FQNEAQ (reference sequence). V dropped 5 bases and J dropped 5; count of bases not matched to a gene: 5. The CDR3 DNA is TGTGCCAGCAGCCATGACAGGGGAGACGAGCAGTACTTC. Protein: CASSHDRGDEQYF.